This TCR beta chain was sequenced during a study of blood T cell repertoires in COVID-19. Study at large: PBMCs, B-cell-depleted T cells, or T cells were the source of the cDNA or gDNA that made up the material.

In the source study's methods: Researchers report that nucleated cell counts were estimated from reference gene primer amplification. TCRdb keeps only in-frame clones here, not all; method: immunoSEQ multiplex PCR. V, J and clone size are those of that table, while D and trimming were read from the DNA. The sample lists 110,000 to 150,000 clones, just over 85% occurring once. Cohort allocation depended upon clinical history that participants reported. Among Cohort 3 donors, those recovered had two negative PCRs, clearance, or symptom resolution. This TCR was sampled from a man aged 50 to 59 who had recovered from COVID-19. Sequencing was performed on PBMCs or T cells enriched from blood (not recorded which).

The CDR3, as DNA: TGTGCCAGCAGCTTGACTAGCGGGATATCCGGGGAGCTGTTTTTT. Its protein product is CASSLTSGISGELFF. V is TRBV7-2 and J is TRBJ2-2, with 11 bases fitting TRBD2. Germline trimming cut 3 bases from V and 6 bases from J; bases unmatched to any gene: 3. From germline, CDR1 is SGHTA and CDR2 FQGNSA. The CDR3 consists of 15 residues.